This TCR beta chain was identified in a study of memory CD4+ T cells and cytomegalovirus serostatus (dated by TCRdb to the late 2010s). With regard to the full study: The cohort comprised about 33 healthy Belgian adults, 9 CMV seropositive and some 24 CMV seronegative. CD4+ memory TCRbeta repertoires of a Belgian cohort with known cytomegalovirus serostatus were sequenced in order to replicate a published TCR-based CMV serostatus classifier.

The paper as a whole reports these results and caveats: For CMV serostatus prediction, a median bootstrapped AUC of roughly 0.94 was reached with the original framework, and a median bootstrapped AUC of around 0.89 was reached with a US-trained random forest. The original-framework classifier achieved a median bootstrapped AUC of approximately 0.95 with a 95% CI of 0.76-1.00 on the Belgian cohort. Of about 180 previously reported CMV-associated TCRbeta sequences, 67 appeared in the CD4+ memory repertoires, each in one to five individuals. Only CD4+CD45RO+ memory cells were sequenced, in contrast to the original study, which included naive and memory CD4+ and CD8+ populations. The results were read as suggesting that the CMV-associated TCR signature is, for the most part, present in the CD4+ memory repertoire.

The V and J ends are trimmed by 6 bases and 8 bases, leaving 10 bases between them. CDR1 is given as MNHNS and CDR2 as SASEGT, both from the germline V gene. There are 12 amino acids in the CDR3, from cysteine to phenylalanine inclusive. Here the CDR3 DNA is all that survives: 36 bases in frame from base 1. A FACSAria II was used to sort memory CD4+ T cells, defined as single viable CD3+CD4+CD8-CD45RO+ cells. CMV serostatus was determined with a Roche Elecsys assay detecting serum IgG against CMV pp150, pp28, p38 and p52. After the samples were thawed, total CD4+ T cells were enriched through positive selection using CD4 magnetic microbeads. The samples came from a different study that was designed specifically to examine the CD4+ T cell memory repertoire. Peripheral blood mononuclear cells were isolated and cryopreserved according to standard operating procedures, and serum was kept at -80 degrees C. CD3-PerCP (BW264/56), CD4-APC (RPA-T4), CD45RO-PE (UCHT1) and CD8-Pacific Orange (3B5) antibodies were used for staining, and non-viable cells were excluded with Sytox blue.

On this clone itself: Its antigen is currently not known. No base quality values were provided; no much bigger clone lies one nucleotide off.

The Quick-DNA Microprep Kit was used to extract genomic DNA from the sorted cells. Amplification of TCRbeta DNA was done with the immunoSEQ hsTCRbeta kit, following the protocol from the manufacturer. TCRbeta libraries were sequenced on an Illumina MiSeq instrument. Per the source publication's procedure: Following removal of out-of-frame sequences, approximately 2.1 million distinct TCRbeta sequences were retained, with an average of about 70,000 per individual. Two values were used to score each individual: the count of 150 to 200 previously reported CMV-associated TCRbeta sequences and the total count of productive distinct TCRbeta sequences. A beta-binomial model was reimplemented in Python, and scikit-learn random forests with default parameters were trained on data from the US cohort. Classifier performance on the Belgian cohort was summarized as median AUC with percentile confidence intervals calculated over 10,000 bootstrap iterations. What TCRdb holds here is the immuneACCESS table cut down to in-frame rearrangements. Part of the clones is not present; checked against another copy, under half of the missing clones reflect an unresolved V gene, and the others are unexplained. The DNA gave D and trimming, while V, J and clone size come from that table. Recorded for this sample are over 35,000 clones; roughly 78% of them occurred a single time. Approximately 0.78% of the sample belongs to the ten largest clones.

The source of this sequence is an adult in good health and CMV-seronegative. The rearrangement combines TRBV6-1 with TRBJ1-4, with the D segment identity uncertain. Material for sequencing was memory CD4+ T cells from blood. The nucleotides are TGTGCCAGCAGGCGCGGGAAAGAAAAACTGTTTTTT. Its protein reads: CASRRGKEKLFF.